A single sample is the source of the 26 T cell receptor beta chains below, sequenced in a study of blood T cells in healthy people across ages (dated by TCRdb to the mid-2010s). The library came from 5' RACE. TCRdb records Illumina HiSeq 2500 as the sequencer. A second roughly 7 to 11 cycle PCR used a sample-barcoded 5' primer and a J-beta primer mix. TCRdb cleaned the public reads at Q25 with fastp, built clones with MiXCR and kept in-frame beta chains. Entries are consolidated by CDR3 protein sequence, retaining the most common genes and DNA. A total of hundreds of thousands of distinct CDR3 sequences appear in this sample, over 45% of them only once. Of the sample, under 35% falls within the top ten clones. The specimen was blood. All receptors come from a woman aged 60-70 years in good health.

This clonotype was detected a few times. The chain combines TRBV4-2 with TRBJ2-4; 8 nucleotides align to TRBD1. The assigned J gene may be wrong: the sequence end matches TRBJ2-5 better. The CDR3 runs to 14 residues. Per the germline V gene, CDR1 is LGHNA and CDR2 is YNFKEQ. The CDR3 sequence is CASSPGQGPETQYF. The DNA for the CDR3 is TGTGCCAGCAGCCCCGGACAGGGTCCAGAGACCCAGTACTTC.

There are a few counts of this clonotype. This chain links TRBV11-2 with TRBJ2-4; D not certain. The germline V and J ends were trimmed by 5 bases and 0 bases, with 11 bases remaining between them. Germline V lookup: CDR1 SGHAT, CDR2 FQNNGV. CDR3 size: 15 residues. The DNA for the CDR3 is TGTGCCAGCAGCCCCGTGATTGGAGCCAAAAACATTCAGTACTTC. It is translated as CASSPVIGAKNIQYF.

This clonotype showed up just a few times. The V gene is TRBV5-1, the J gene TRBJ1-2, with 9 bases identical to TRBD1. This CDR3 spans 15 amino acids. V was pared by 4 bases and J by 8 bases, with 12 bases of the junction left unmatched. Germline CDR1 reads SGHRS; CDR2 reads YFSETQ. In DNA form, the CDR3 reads TGCGCCAGCAGCCCAATGACAGGGGGGAATGTCGGCTACACCTTC. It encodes CASSPMTGGNVGYTF.

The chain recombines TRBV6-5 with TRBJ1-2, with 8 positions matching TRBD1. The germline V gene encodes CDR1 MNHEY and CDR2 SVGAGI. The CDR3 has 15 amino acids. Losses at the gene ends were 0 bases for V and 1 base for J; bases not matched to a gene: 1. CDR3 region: CASSYSDRGNYGYTF. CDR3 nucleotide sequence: TGTGCCAGCAGTTACTCAGACAGGGGTAACTATGGCTACACCTTC.

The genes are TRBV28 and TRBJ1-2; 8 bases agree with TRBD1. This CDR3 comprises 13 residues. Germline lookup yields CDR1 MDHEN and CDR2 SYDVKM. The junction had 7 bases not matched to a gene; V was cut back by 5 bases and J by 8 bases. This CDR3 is CASSDDRGEGYTF. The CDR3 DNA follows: TGTGCCAGCAGTGACGACAGGGGTGAAGGCTACACCTTC.

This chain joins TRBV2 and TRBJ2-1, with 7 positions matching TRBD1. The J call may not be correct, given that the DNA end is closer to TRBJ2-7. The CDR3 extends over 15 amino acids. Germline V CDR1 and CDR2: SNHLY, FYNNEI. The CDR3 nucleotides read TGTGCCAGCAGTGAAGCCGGGACAGCGTACAATGAGCAGTACTTC. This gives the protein CASSEAGTAYNEQYF.

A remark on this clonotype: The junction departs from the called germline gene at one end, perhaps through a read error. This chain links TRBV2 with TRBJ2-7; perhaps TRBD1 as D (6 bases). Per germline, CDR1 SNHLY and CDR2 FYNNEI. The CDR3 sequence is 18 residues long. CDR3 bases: TGTGCCAGCAGTGTGGAAGTAGGACAGCCGACTCGCTCCTACGAGCGGTACTTC. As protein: CASSVEVGQPTRSYERYF.

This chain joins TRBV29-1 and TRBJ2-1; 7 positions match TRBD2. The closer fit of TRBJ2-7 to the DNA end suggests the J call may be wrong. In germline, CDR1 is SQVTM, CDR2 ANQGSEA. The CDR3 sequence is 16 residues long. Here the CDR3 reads CSVEGRGGSSYNEQYF. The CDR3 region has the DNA TGCAGCGTTGAAGGAAGGGGCGGGAGCTCCTACAATGAGCAGTACTTC.

The CDR3 loop is CASSRLRSRAGANVLTF. The CDR3 nucleotides are TGTGCCAGCAGTCGGCTGAGGTCTAGGGCTGGGGCCAACGTCCTGACTTTC. The J gene is TRBJ2-6, the V gene TRBV2; D is unclear. V lost 5 bases and J 2 bases, leaving 16 bases between the germline ends. The CDR3 has 17 amino acids. Germline assignment: CDR1 SNHLY and CDR2 FYNNEI.

This CDR3 reads CSAIGGRDNEQFF. DNA of the CDR3: TGCAGTGCTATTGGCGGGAGGGACAATGAGCAGTTCTTC. The chain couples TRBV20-1 to TRBJ2-1; 9 positions agree with TRBD2. V lost 4 bases, J lost 5 bases, and 3 bases stayed unmatched. The V gene's germline CDR1 is DFQATT and CDR2 SNEGSKA (reference sequence). The CDR3 runs 13 residues.

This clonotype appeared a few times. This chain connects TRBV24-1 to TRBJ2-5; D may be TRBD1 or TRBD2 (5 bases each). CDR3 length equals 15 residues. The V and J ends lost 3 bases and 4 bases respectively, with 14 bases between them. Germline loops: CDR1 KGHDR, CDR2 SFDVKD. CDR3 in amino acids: CATSDPTRDRETQYF. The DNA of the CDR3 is TGTGCCACCAGTGATCCGACTCGGGACCGAGAGACCCAGTACTTC.

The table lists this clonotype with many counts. The CDR3 region has the DNA TGCAGTGCTAGAAGTCGTGGGCCTGGCGGGAGTCAGAACGAGCAGTACTTC. As protein: CSARSRGPGGSQNEQYF. The rearrangement joins TRBV20-1 to TRBJ2-7, with TRBD2 matching 7 bases. The CDR3 contains 17 residues. The germline CDR1 and CDR2 sequences are DFQATT and SNEGSKA (reference sequence). After removal of 2 bases from V and 5 bases from J, the junction contained 18 bases not matched to a gene.

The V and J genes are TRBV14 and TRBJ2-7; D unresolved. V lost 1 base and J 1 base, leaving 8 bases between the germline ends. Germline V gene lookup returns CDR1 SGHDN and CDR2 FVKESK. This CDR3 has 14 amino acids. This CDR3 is CASSQVVNSYEQYF. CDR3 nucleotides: TGTGCCAGCAGCCAAGTTGTGAATTCCTACGAGCAGTACTTC.

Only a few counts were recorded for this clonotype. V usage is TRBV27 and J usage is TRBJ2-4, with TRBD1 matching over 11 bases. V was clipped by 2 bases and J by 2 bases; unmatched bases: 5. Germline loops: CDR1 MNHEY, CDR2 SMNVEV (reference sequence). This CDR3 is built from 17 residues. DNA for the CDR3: TGTGCCAGCAGTTTAGGGACAGGGGGAGGGACCAAAAACATTCAGTACTTC. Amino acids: CASSLGTGGGTKNIQYF.

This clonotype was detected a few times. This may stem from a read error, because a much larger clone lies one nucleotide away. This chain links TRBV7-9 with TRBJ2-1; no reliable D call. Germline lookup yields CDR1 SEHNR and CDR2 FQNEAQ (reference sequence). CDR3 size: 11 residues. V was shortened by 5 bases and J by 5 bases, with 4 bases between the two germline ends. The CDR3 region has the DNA TGTGCCAGCAGCCAGAACAATGAGCAGTTCTTC. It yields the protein CASSQNNEQFF. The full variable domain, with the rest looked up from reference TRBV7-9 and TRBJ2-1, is DTGVSQNPRHKITKRGQNVTFRCDPISEHNRLYWYRQTLGQGPEFLTYFQNEAQLEKSRLLSDRFSAERPKGSFSTLEIQRTEQGDSAMYLCASSQNNEQFFGPGTRLTVL.

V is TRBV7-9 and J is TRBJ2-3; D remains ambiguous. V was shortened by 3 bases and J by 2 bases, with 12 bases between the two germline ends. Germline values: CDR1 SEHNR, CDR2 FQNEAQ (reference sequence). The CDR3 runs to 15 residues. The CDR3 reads CASSFQRTSTDTQYF. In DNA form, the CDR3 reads TGTGCCAGCAGCTTCCAGCGAACGTCCACAGATACGCAGTATTTT.

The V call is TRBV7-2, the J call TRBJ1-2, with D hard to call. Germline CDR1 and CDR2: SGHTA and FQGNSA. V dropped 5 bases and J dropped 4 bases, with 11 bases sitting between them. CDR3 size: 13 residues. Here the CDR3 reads CASSVSVGYGYTF. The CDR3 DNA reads TGTGCCAGCAGCGTGTCGGTGGGCTATGGCTACACCTTC.

CDR3 protein: CASSGSGKNTGELFF. CDR3 sequence (DNA): TGTGCCAGCAGTGGTAGCGGGAAGAACACCGGGGAGCTGTTTTTT. The genes are TRBV2 and TRBJ2-2; the match to TRBD2 covers 8 bases. The V and J ends lost 4 bases and 1 base, in that order; junction bases with no gene match: 2. Germline V gene sequence: CDR1 SNHLY, CDR2 FYNNEI. CDR3 length: 15 residues.

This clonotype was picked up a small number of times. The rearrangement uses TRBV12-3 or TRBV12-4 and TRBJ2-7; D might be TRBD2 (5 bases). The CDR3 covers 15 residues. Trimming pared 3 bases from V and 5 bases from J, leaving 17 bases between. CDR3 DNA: TGTGCCAGCAGTTTCTCGGTTGCGGGTATGCACGAGCAGTACTTC. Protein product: CASSFSVAGMHEQYF.

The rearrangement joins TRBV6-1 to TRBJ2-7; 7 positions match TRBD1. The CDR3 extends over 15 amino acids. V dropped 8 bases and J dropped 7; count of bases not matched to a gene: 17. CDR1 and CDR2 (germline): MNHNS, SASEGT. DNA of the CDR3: TGTGCCAGCTGGGGACCCGCGACAGGGTTTGGGGAGCAGTACTTC. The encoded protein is CASWGPATGFGEQYF.

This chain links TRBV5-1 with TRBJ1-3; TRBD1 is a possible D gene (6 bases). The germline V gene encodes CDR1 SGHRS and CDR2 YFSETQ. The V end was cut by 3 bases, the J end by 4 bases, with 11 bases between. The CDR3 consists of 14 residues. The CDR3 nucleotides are TGCGCCAGCAGCTCGCAGGGGTCCGGAAACACCATATATTTT. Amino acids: CASSSQGSGNTIYF.

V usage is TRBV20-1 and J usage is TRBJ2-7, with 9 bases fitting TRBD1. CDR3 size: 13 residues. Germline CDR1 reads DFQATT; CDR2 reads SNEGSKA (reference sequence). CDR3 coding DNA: TGCACCACGAGACAGGGGGGCTCCTACGAGCAGTACTTC. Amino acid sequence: CTTRQGGSYEQYF.

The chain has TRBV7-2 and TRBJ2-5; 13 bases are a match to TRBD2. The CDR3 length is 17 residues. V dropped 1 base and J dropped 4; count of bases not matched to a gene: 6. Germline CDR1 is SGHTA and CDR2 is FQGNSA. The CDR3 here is CASSLVLAGGGGETQYF. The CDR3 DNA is TGTGCCAGCAGCTTAGTACTAGCGGGAGGGGGGGGAGAGACCCAGTACTTC.

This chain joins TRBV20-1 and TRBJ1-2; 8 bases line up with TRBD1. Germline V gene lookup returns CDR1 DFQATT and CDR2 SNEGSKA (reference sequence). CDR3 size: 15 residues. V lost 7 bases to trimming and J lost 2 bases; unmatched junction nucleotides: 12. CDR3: CSGGTGQGANYGYTF. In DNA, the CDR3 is TGCAGTGGGGGGACGGGGCAGGGGGCCAACTATGGCTACACCTTC.

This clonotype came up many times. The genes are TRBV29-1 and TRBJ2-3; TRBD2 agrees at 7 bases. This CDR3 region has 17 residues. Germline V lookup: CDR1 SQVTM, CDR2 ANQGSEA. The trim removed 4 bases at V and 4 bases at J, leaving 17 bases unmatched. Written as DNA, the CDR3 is TGCAGCGTTGGCCCCCCCCATAGCGGAGCGGGGCCAGATACGCAGTATTTT. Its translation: CSVGPPHSGAGPDTQYF.

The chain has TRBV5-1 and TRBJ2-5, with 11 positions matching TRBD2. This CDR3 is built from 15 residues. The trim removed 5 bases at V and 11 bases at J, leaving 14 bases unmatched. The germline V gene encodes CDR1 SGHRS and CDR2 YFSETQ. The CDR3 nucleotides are TGCGCCAGCAGAGTAGCGGGAGGGCCTTACAATGAGCAGTACTTC. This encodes CASRVAGGPYNEQYF.